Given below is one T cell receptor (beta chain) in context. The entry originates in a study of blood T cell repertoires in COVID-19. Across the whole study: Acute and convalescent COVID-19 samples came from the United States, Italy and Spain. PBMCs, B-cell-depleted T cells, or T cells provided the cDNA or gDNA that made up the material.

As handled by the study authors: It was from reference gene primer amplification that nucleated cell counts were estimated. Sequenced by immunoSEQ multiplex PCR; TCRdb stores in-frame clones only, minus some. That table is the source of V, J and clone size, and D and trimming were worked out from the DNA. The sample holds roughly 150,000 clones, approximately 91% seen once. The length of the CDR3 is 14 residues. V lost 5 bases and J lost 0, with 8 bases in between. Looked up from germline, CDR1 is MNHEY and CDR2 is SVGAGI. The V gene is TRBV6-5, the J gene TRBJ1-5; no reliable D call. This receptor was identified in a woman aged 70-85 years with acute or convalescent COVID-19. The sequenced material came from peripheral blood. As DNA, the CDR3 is TGTGCCAGCAGTCAGATTTCTAGCAATCAGCCCCAGCATTTT. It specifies CASSQISSNQPQHF.